The rows below give T cell receptor beta chains drawn from one sample of a study of tumor-infiltrating lymphocytes in primary liver carcinoma. TCRdb re-analysed the multiplex PCR reads in MiXCR, keeping a single row per CDR3 protein. This sample has approximately 340,000 distinct CDR3 sequences, with less than 75% found just once. The sequencing sample was made of peripheral blood. The receptors shown here come from a man in his forties or fifties with primary liver carcinoma and hepatitis B virus infection. Both conserved end residues are part of each CDR3. The order of the fields is D gene, J gene, clone size, V gene, CDR3 DNA, CDR3 protein. The D gene is left open where the match is weak. Only some rows state a clone size, as once, few, many or a class for expanded clones.

TRBD1,TRBJ1-5,-,TRBV6-6,TGTGCCAGCAAGAGGGGGACAGTCGATAGCAATCAGCCCCATCATTTT,CASKRGTVDSNQPHHF
-,TRBJ2-7,-,TRBV12-3/TRBV12-4,TGTGCCAGCAGTTATCAGATCCACGAGCAGTACTTC,CASSYQIHEQYF
TRBD1,TRBJ2-7,-,TRBV6-5,TGTGCCGGTAGTAGCAGGACAGGGGGTGGGTACGAGCAGTACTTC,CAGSSRTGGGYEQYF
-,TRBJ1-2,-,TRBV28,TGTGCCAGCAGTTTTCATCCAACGCGCCCTAATGGCTACACCTTC,CASSFHPTRPNGYTF
-,TRBJ1-1,-,TRBV6-5,TGTGCTAGCAGTTACTTGTTCTTTGAAAACACTGAAGCTATCTTT,CASSYLFFENTEAIF
TRBD1,TRBJ1-2,-,TRBV6-5,TGTGACGTAGGGGGCACCGGGCCTGGCTACACCTTC,CDVGGTGPGYTF
-,TRBJ1-2,few,TRBV4-1,TGCGCCAGCAACTCCCCGGAGGGGGGAATGAACTATGGCTACACCTTC,CASNSPEGGMNYGYTF
-,TRBJ2-2,-,TRBV10-3,TGTGCCATCACTAGCAACCCGAACACCGGGGAGCTGTTTTTT,CAITSNPNTGELFF
TRBD2,TRBJ2-1,few,TRBV12-3/TRBV12-4,TGTGCCAGCGCTGGGACTAGCGGGCAGTCCTACAATGAGCAGTTCTTC,CASAGTSGQSYNEQFF
TRBD2,TRBJ2-1,-,TRBV5-5,TGTGCCAGCAGCTGGATAGGGCGGCTAGCGGTCAGCTCCTACGATGAGCAGTTCTTC,CASSWIGRLAVSSYDEQFF
-,TRBJ1-1,-,TRBV11-2,TGTGCCAGCAGCAACAAAGCCCGTTTGGGCTCGGGGGACACTGAAACTTTCTTT,CASSNKARLGSGDTETFF
-,TRBJ2-7,-,TRBV11-2,TGTGCCAGCAGCCCGGACAAGGGAAGGGGGCAGTACTTC,CASSPDKGRGQYF
TRBD2,TRBJ2-5,-,TRBV5-4,TGTGCCAGCAGCTTAGGTCGGGAGGAGACCCAGCACTTC,CASSLGREETQHF
TRBD1,TRBJ2-1,few,TRBV28,TGTGCCAGCAGCGAGGTGGGACAGGGGGATAATGAGCAGTTCTTC,CASSEVGQGDNEQFF
TRBD2,TRBJ2-1,-,TRBV11-2,TGTGCCAGCATCGGACTAGCGGGATGCCTCAATGAGCAGTTCTTC,CASIGLAGCLNEQFF
TRBD2,TRBJ2-7,-,TRBV11-2,TGTGCCAGCGGACTAGCGGGGACATCCTACGAGCAAAACTTC,CASGLAGTSYEQNF
-,TRBJ2-6,-,TRBV6-5,TGTGCCAGCAGTTACTCTCAGGGTGTATCTTGGGCCAACGTCCTGACTTTC,CASSYSQGVSWANVLTF
-,TRBJ2-7,few,TRBV5-5,TGTGCCAGCAGCTTTTGGTCGGGGAAAGACGAGCAGTACTTC,CASSFWSGKDEQYF
-,TRBJ1-1,-,TRBV5-1,TGCGCCAGCAGCGCCGGGGACATGAACATTGAAGCTTTCTTT,CASSAGDMNIEAFF
TRBD2,TRBJ2-1,-,TRBV11-2,TGTGCCAGCAGCTTGGCGGCAGCACTAGCGGGGTCCTGCAATGAGCAGTTCTTC,CASSLAAALAGSCNEQFF
-,TRBJ2-5,-,TRBV30,TGTGCCTGGAGTGTAACCTGGATAGAGACCCAGTACTTC,CAWSVTWIETQYF
TRBD1,TRBJ2-7,many,TRBV6-1,TGTGCCAGCAGAGGGGGACAGGGGAGCTCCTACGAGCAGTACTTC,CASRGGQGSSYEQYF
TRBD1,TRBJ1-5,many,TRBV11-2,TGTGCCAGCAGCTTAGATATAGGGGGCGGCAATCAGCCCCAGCATTTT,CASSLDIGGGNQPQHF
-,TRBJ1-2,-,TRBV5-5,TGTGCCAGCAGCTTGGTAACAGGAGATGGCTACACCTTC,CASSLVTGDGYTF
-,TRBJ2-7,-,TRBV11-1,TGTGCCAGCAGCTCCGTGTCCTCGTTTGGCGAGCAGTACTTC,CASSSVSSFGEQYF
-,TRBJ2-3,many,TRBV6-6,TGTGCCAGCAGTAATTCGGGAAAAAGCACAGATACGCAGTATTTT,CASSNSGKSTDTQYF